This record concerns one T cell receptor beta chain sequence. The antigen is undetermined. The entry originates in a study of CD8 T cells in Susac syndrome. cDNA came from roughly 0.53 to 1 ug RNA primed by random hexamers. Each CDR3 protein gets one entry after TCRdb re-called the immunoSEQ multiplex PCR reads with MiXCR. The sample includes about 140,000 distinct CDR3 sequences, about 95% seen only once; the top ten take about 0.11%. The study, taken as a whole, reports: That the number of individuals in its TCR sequencing and HLA analysis was relatively small was acknowledged by the study.

CD8+ and CD4+ T cells circulating in blood were sequenced for TCR beta. Negative isolation yielded the CD8+ and CD4+ T cells, while FACS enriched the TEMRA cells. The source of this sequence is a human donor with multiple sclerosis. Sequenced: CD4+ T cells from PBMCs.

The CDR3 here is CSARSGTSGNTGELFF. CDR3 coding DNA: TGCAGTGCTAGATCCGGGACTAGCGGTAACACCGGGGAGCTGTTTTTT. This chain links TRBV20-1 with TRBJ2-2; 11 bases are shared with TRBD2. The CDR3 contains 16 residues. J was trimmed by 2 bases and V by 2 bases; bases with no gene match: 4. Germline CDR1 reads DFQATT; CDR2 reads SNEGSKA (reference sequence).